This T cell receptor (beta chain) came from a study of radiotherapy plus CTLA-4 blockade in lung cancer. The germline V and J ends were trimmed by 5 bases and 2 bases, with 13 bases remaining between them. This CDR3 is built from 15 residues. Germline loops: CDR1 SGHTA, CDR2 FQGNSA. Measured with immunoSEQ multiplex PCR; TCRdb has only the in-frame clones, and not every one. In the table there are tens of thousands of clones, about two thirds of which are singletons. The chain links TRBV7-2 to TRBJ2-1, with no clear D. The sample in question was peripheral blood, obtained from a patient treated with radiotherapy plus ipilimumab. This clonotype was obtained from a human donor with non-small cell lung cancer that progressed on radiotherapy plus ipilimumab. CDR3 in amino acids: CASSATRNTYNEQFF. The CDR3 DNA reads TGTGCCAGCAGCGCCACCCGAAACACCTACAATGAGCAGTTCTTC.